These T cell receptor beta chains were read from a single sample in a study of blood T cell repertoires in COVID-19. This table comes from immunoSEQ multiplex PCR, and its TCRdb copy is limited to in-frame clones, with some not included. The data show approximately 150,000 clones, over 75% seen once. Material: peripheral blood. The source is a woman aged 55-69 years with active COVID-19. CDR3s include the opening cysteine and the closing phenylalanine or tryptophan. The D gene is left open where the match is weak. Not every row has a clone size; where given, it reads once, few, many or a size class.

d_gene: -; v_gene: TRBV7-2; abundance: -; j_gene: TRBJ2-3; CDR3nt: TGTGCCAGCAACAACGACAGGCGGACAGATACGCAGTATTTT; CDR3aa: CASNNDRRTDTQYF
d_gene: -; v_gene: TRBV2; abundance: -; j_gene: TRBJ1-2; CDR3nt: TGTGCCAGCAGGGACATTAACAGGCTACAACTCTATGGCTACACCTTC; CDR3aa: CASRDINRLQLYGYTF
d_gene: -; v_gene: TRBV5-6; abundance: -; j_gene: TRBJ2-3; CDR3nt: TGTGCCAGCAGCCTTCTGGGGGGGCATGGCACAGATACGCAGTATTTT; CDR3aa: CASSLLGGHGTDTQYF
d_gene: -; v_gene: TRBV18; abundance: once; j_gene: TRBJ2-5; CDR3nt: TGTGCCAGCTCACCACCTTATGACGACATGCCTGACCAAGAGACCCAGTACTTC; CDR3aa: CASSPPYDDMPDQETQYF
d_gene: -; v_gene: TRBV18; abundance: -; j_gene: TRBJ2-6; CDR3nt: TGTGCCAGCTCACCACCCCAGTACTCTGGGGCCAACGTCCTGACTTTC; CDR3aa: CASSPPQYSGANVLTF
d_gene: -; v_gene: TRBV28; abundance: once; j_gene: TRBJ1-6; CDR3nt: TGTGCCAGCAGTTTAGTGTCCAGGGGACATAATTCACCCCTCCACTTT; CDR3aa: CASSLVSRGHNSPLHF
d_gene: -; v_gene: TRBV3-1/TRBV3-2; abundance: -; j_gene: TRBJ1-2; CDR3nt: TGTGCCAGCAATTGGGGGCGAAGTGGCTACACCTTC; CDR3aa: CASNWGRSGYTF
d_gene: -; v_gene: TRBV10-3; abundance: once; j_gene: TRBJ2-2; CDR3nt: TGTGCCATCAGTGAAGTGAAGGGGTCCGGGGAGCTGTTTTTT; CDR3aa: CAISEVKGSGELFF
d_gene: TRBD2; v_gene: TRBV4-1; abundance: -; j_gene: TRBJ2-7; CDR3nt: TGCGCCAGCAGCCCCTCAGCCCCTAGCGGGAGGTACTACGAGCAGTACTTC; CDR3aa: CASSPSAPSGRYYEQYF
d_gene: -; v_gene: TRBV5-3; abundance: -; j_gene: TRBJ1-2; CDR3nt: TGTGCCAGAAGCTTGCTGCAGGGATGCTATGGCTACACCTTC; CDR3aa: CARSLLQGCYGYTF
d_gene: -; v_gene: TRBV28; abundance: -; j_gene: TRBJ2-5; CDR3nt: TGTGCCAGCACAGGGTATTGGGAAGAGACCCAGTACTTC; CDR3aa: CASTGYWEETQYF
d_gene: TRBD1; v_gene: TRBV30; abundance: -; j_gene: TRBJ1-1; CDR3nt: TGTGCCTGGAGGGGACAGGGAGAAGAAGCTTTCTTT; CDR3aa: CAWRGQGEEAFF
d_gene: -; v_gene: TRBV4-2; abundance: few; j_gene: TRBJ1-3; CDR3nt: TGTGCCAGCAGCCAAGGAGGGGGACACAACTCTGGAAACACCATATATTTT; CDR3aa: CASSQGGGHNSGNTIYF
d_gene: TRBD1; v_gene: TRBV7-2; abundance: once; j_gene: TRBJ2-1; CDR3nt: TGTGCCAGCAGCCGGACAGGGCAGGGGAACTACAATGAGCAGTTCTTC; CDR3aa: CASSRTGQGNYNEQFF
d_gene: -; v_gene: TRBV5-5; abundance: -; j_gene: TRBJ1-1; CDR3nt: TGTGCCAGCAGCCAGGGGCCCAGCATTGAAGCTTTCTTT; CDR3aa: CASSQGPSIEAFF
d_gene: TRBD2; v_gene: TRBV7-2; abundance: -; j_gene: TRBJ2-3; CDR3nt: TGTGCCAGCAGCTTAGCGGCTAGCGGGAGCGATACGCAGTATTTT; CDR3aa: CASSLAASGSDTQYF
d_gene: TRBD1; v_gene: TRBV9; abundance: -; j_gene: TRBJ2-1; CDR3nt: TGTGCCAGCAGCGTATCAGGGGGCTATCCCAGGAACAATGAGCAGTTCTTC; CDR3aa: CASSVSGGYPRNNEQFF
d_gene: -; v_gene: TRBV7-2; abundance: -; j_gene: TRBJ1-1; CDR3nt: TGTGCCAGCAAATTGTCCGGGAACACTGAAGCTTTCTTT; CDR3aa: CASKLSGNTEAFF
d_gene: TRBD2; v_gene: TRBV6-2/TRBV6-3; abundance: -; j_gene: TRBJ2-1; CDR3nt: TGTGCCAGCAGTTATGCTGCGGGGGCCTACAATGAGCAGTTCTTC; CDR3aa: CASSYAAGAYNEQFF
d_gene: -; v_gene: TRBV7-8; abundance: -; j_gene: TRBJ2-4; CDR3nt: TGTGCCAGCAGCCGCGGGACAGCCCTGGTGATGGGAGAGGTCAAAAACATTCAGTACTTC; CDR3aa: CASSRGTALVMGEVKNIQYF
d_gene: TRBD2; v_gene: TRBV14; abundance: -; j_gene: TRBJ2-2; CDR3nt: TGTGCCAGCAGCCAGTTCCTAGCGGGAGGGCCGGCCGGGGAGCTGTTTTTT; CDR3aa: CASSQFLAGGPAGELFF
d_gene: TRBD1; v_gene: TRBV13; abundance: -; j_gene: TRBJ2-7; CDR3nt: TGTGCCAGCAGCCTACGGACAGGGGGCAACGAGCAGTACTTC; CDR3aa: CASSLRTGGNEQYF
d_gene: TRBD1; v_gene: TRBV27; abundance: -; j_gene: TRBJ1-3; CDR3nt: TGTGCCAGCAGTTCACAGGGGGGTGGAAACACCATATATTTT; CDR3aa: CASSSQGGGNTIYF
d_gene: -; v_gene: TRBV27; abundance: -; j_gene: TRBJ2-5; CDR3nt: TGTGCCAGCAGTCCGGACAGCTGGGTTGGAGAGACCCAGTACTTC; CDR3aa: CASSPDSWVGETQYF
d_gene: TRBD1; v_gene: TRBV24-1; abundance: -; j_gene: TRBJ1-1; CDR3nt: TGTGCCACCAGTGACCCCAACAGGGGGCAATCCACTGAAGCTTTCTTT; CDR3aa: CATSDPNRGQSTEAFF
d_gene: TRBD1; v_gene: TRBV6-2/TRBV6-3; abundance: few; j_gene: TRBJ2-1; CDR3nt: TGTGCCAGCAGTTTTGACAGGGGCCTCGGGGGTGAGCAGTTCTTC; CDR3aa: CASSFDRGLGGEQFF
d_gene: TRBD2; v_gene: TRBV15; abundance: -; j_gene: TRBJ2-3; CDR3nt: TGTGCCACCAGCAGAGGTGGACTAGCGGGAGGGGTTGGCACAGATACGCAGTATTTT; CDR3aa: CATSRGGLAGGVGTDTQYF
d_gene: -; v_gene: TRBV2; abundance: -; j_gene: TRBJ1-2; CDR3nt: TGTGCCAGCAGTAGGATGGGGGCGGGAGCTAACTATGGCTACACCTTC; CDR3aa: CASSRMGAGANYGYTF
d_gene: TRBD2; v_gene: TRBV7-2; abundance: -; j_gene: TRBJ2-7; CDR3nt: TGTGCCAGCAGCTCCTTAGGTTCTAGCGGGGTCCCCTACGAGCAGTACTTC; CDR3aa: CASSSLGSSGVPYEQYF
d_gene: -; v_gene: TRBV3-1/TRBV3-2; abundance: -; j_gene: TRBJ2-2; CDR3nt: TGTGCCAGCAGCCGCTTACGGGGTTCCACCGGGGAGCTGTTTTTT; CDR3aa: CASSRLRGSTGELFF
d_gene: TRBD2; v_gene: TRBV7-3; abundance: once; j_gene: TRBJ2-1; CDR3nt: TGTGCCAGCAGCCCCTTACTAGCGGGGTCCTACAATGAGCAGTTCTTC; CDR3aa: CASSPLLAGSYNEQFF
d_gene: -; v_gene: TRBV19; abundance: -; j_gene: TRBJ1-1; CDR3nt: TGTGCCAGTAGTATAGATCTCAGGAACACTGAAGCTTTCTTT; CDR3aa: CASSIDLRNTEAFF
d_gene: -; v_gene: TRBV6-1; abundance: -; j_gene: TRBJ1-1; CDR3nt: TGTGCCAGCAGTGATCCCTCTGGGGCGGATGAAGCTTTCTTT; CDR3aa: CASSDPSGADEAFF
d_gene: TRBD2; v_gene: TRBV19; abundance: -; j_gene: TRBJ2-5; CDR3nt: TGTGCCAGTAGTATAGCTACGGGAGGGTCCCAAGAGACCCAGTACTTC; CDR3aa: CASSIATGGSQETQYF
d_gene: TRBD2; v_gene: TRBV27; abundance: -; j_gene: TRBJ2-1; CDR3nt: TGTGCCAGCAAGGCGGGAGGGTGGAATGAGCAGTTCTTC; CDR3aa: CASKAGGWNEQFF
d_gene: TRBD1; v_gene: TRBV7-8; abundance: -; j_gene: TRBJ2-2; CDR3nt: TGTGCCAGCAGCTTTCCGGGACAGGGGGGTTCGTTCGGGGAGCTGTTTTTT; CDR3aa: CASSFPGQGGSFGELFF
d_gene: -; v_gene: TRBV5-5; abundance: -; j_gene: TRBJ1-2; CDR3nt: TGTGCCAGCAGCTTGTTACAGATTAACTATGGCTACACCTTC; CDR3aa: CASSLLQINYGYTF
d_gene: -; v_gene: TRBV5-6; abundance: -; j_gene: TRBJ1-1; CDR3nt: TGTGCCAGCACTAGGCTTGTGGACACTGAAGCTTTCTTT; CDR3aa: CASTRLVDTEAFF
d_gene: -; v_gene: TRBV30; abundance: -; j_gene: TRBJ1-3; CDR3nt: TGTGCCTGGACAGGGGATATTCGAAACACCATATATTTT; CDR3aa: CAWTGDIRNTIYF
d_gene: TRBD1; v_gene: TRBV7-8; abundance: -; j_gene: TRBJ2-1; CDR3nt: TGTGCCAGCAGCCTGGACAGGGGGTCGAATGAGCAGTTCTTC; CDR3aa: CASSLDRGSNEQFF
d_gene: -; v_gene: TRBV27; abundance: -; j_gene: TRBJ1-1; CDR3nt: TGTGCCAGCCGGGCGGCGGGGGGGAACACTGAAGCTTTCTTT; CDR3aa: CASRAAGGNTEAFF
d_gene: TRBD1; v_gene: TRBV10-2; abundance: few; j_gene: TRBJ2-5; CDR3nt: TGCGCCAGCAGTCAAGACAGGGTCCAAGAGACCCAGTACTTC; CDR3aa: CASSQDRVQETQYF
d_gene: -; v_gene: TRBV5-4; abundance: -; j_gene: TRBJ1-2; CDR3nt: TGTGCCAGCAGCGAGGTCCAGGAGGGCTATGGCTACACCTTC; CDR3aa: CASSEVQEGYGYTF
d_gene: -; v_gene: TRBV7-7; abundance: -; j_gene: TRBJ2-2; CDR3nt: TGTGCCAGCAGCTTCGGGGGTAGTACCGGGGAGCTGTTTTTT; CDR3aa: CASSFGGSTGELFF
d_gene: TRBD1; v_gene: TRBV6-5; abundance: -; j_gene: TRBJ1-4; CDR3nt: TGTGCCAGCAGTTACAGGCCAGGGGGGAATGAAAAACTGTTTTTT; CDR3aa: CASSYRPGGNEKLFF
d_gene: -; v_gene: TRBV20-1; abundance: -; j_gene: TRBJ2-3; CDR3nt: TGCAGTGCTAGTCGGAGGGGAGGGGGAAATACGCAGTATTTT; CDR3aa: CSASRRGGGNTQYF
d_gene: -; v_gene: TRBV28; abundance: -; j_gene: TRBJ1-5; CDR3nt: TGTGCCAGCAGTTTAGGTCGGGGGGTGAGTAATCAGCCCCAGCATTTT; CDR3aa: CASSLGRGVSNQPQHF
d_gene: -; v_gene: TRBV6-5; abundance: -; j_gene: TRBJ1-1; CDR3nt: TGTGCCAGCAGTCCCTCGGGGGGGGACACTGAAGCTTTCTTT; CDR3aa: CASSPSGGDTEAFF
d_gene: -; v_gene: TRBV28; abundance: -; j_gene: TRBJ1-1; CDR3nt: TGTGCCAGCAGAACACCAATGTGGGCCGCCCCAGGAAACACTGAAGCTTTCTTT; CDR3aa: CASRTPMWAAPGNTEAFF
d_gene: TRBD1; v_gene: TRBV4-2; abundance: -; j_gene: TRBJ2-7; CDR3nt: TGTGCCAGCAGCCAAGATGACCCCGGACAGGGCTACGAGCAGTACTTC; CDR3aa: CASSQDDPGQGYEQYF
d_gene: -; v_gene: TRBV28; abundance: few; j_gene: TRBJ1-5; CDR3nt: TGTGCCGCAGAGGAGCCCCAGCATTTT; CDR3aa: CAAEEPQHF
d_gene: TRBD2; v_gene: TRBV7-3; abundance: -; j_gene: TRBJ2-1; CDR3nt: TGTGCCAGCAGCTTATCACTAGCGGCTTACGATGAGCAGTTCTTC; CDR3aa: CASSLSLAAYDEQFF
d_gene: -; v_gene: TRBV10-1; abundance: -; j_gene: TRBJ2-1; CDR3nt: TGCGCCAGCAGTGAGTCGGGGCGAGCTGAGCAGTTCTTC; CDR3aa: CASSESGRAEQFF
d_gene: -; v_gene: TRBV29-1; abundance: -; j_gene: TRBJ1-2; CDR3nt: TGCAGCGTTGCTTTGGACAAGTCCCCGGTGAGGTTC; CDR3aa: CSVALDKSPVRF
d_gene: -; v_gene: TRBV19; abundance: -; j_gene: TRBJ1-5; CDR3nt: TGTGCCAGTAGTATCTTAGGCAGGGGAAACAATCAGCCCCAGCATTTT; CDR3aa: CASSILGRGNNQPQHF
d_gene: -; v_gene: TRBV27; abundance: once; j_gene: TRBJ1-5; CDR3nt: TGTGCCAGCAGTTTATCTGCGGGGGTCAAGTATTATAGCAATCAGCCCCAGCATTTT; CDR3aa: CASSLSAGVKYYSNQPQHF
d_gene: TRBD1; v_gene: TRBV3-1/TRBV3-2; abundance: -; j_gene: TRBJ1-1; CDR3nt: TGTGCCAGCAGTCGAGGGAGACAGGGCACTGAAGCTTTCTTT; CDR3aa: CASSRGRQGTEAFF
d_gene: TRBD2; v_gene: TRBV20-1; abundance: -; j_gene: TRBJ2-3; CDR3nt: TGCAGTGCTAGTCGCCCGGGAGGACCCGGCACAGATACGCAGTATTTT; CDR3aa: CSASRPGGPGTDTQYF